This T cell receptor (beta chain) was sequenced in a study of blood T cell repertoires in COVID-19. Background on the study: Samples taken during acute and convalescent COVID-19 were collected in the United States, Italy and Spain.

Per the study methods: Reference gene primer amplification in the assay estimated nucleated cell counts. Libraries were prepared by immunoSEQ multiplex PCR; TCRdb keeps only in-frame clonotypes and omits some of them. V, J and clone size are those of that table, while D and trimming were read from the DNA. The sample consists of 130,000 or so clones, 70% to 90% of them appearing once. The CDR3 contains 15 residues. Germline CDR1 is LGHNA and CDR2 is YNFKEQ. V was trimmed by 8 bases and J by 0 bases, leaving 13 bases between them. The clonotype originates from a human donor in a cohort sampled during active COVID-19. Sequences were obtained from peripheral blood. V is TRBV4-2 and J is TRBJ2-2; maybe TRBD2 (6 bases). The CDR3 DNA sequence: TGTGCCAGCTCTTATCGGGGGTCGAACACCGGGGAGCTGTTTTTT. It specifies CASSYRGSNTGELFF.